Listed below are T cell receptor beta chains from one sample, sequenced in a study of CD4 T cells in relation to SARS-CoV-2 and coronaviruses. The protocol was immunoSEQ multiplex PCR, while the TCRdb copy is restricted to in-frame clones and leaves out a portion. The sample holds some 29,000 clones, more than 75% seen once. What these receptors recognize is not known. The sequencing input was CD4+ T cells from PBMCs, cultured in vitro. The receptors were sampled from a human donor in good health. CDR3s include the opening cysteine and the closing phenylalanine or tryptophan. The D gene is left open where the match is weak. Expanded clones get a size class; other rows say once, few or many, or leave the size out.

v_call	clone_size	d_call	j_call	cdr3_nt	cdr3_aa
TRBV6-5	NA	NA	TRBJ1-1	TGTGCCAGCAGTAATCTACCAACCACGACTTTCTTT	CASSNLPTTTFF
TRBV6-1	NA	TRBD1	TRBJ1-2	TGTGCCAGCAGTGAAGCGCTTCATCGGACAGGGGATGGCTACACCTTC	CASSEALHRTGDGYTF
TRBV7-8	NA	NA	TRBJ2-7	TGTGCCAGCAGCTTAAAAGGCCTGGTCGGTTTAGGGATAAACTACGAGCAGTACTTC	CASSLKGLVGLGINYEQYF
TRBV6-1	NA	TRBD2	TRBJ2-7	TGTGCCAGCAGTGGGGCCTCTAGCGGTTTGGACTACGAGCAGTACTTC	CASSGASSGLDYEQYF
TRBV9	NA	NA	TRBJ1-2	TGTGCCAGCAGCGTAGACCCGGGTAGCTATGGCTACACCTTC	CASSVDPGSYGYTF
TRBV4-3	NA	NA	TRBJ2-1	TGCGCCAGCAGCCAAGTTTTAGGGGACTTCTCCTACAATGAGCAGTTCTTC	CASSQVLGDFSYNEQFF
TRBV5-1	NA	NA	TRBJ1-5	TGCGCCAGCAGCCCGTCGGACGTAAATCAGCCCCAGCATTTT	CASSPSDVNQPQHF
TRBV5-6	once	NA	TRBJ2-7	TGTGCCAGCAGCTACGACACAGTTCCCTCCTACGAGCAGTACTTC	CASSYDTVPSYEQYF
TRBV6-6	NA	NA	TRBJ2-1	TGTGCCAGCAGTCAACGGGTCGGGGGCCTCTACAATGAGCAGTTCTTC	CASSQRVGGLYNEQFF
TRBV12-2	NA	NA	TRBJ2-5	TGTGCAAGTCGCATTATAGCGGGAGGGTCGGAGACCCAGTACTTC	CASRIIAGGSETQYF
TRBV5-4	NA	NA	TRBJ2-6	TGTGCCAGCAGCCTTGGCGGCGGGGGCCATGGGGCCAACGTCCTGACTTTC	CASSLGGGGHGANVLTF
TRBV7-3	NA	TRBD1	TRBJ2-1	TGTGCCAGCAGCTTAATAGGGGGCTGGAATGAGCAGTTCTTC	CASSLIGGWNEQFF
TRBV7-2	NA	NA	TRBJ2-2	TGTGCCAGCAGCTTAGTCGGTGAAACCGGGGAGCTGTTTTTT	CASSLVGETGELFF
TRBV18	NA	NA	TRBJ2-5	TGTGCCAGCTCAATCCGGACTACCTCACAAGAGACCCAGTACTTC	CASSIRTTSQETQYF
TRBV5-1	NA	NA	TRBJ1-2	TGCGCCAGCAGCTTGGGGCAAACCTCTGGCTACACCTTC	CASSLGQTSGYTF
TRBV7-3	NA	TRBD1	TRBJ2-5	TGTGCCAGCAGCCCCGACAGGGATGCAGAGACCCAGTACTTC	CASSPDRDAETQYF
TRBV18	NA	NA	TRBJ1-1	TGTGCCAGCTCACCACCGGGTGGGAACAGATGGACCACTGAAGCTTTCTTT	CASSPPGGNRWTTEAFF
TRBV12-3/TRBV12-4	few	NA	TRBJ1-4	TGTGCCAGCAGTAGTGCTAATGAAAAACTGTTTTTT	CASSSANEKLFF
TRBV3-1/TRBV3-2	NA	NA	TRBJ2-4	TGTGCCAGCTTCCAGGCCAAAAACATTCAGTACTTC	CASFQAKNIQYF